This TCR beta chain was sequenced in a study of T cell clones after liver transplantation. Overall study: Three of the eight recipients were HCV-positive; the rest had non-autoimmune, non-viral transplant indications.

The table came from immunoSEQ multiplex PCR; TCRdb's copy has only in-frame clones and leaves some out. Of about 120,000 clones in the sample, less than 95% were seen once. V dropped 2 bases and J dropped 5; count of bases not matched to a gene: 7. There are 17 residues in the CDR3. Germline V gives CDR1 SGDLS, CDR2 YYNGEE. Sorting of unstimulated PBMCs yielded separate CD3+CD4+ and CD3+CD8+ fractions. This clonotype was obtained from a human patient who received a liver transplant. The T cells may partly be graft donor cells. The chain combines TRBV9 with TRBJ2-1; 13 positions agree with TRBD2. The sequencing used CD4+ T cells from blood, collected 12 months after liver transplant. The CDR3 loop is CASSVQLAGGLHNEQFF. The CDR3 coding sequence is TGTGCCAGCAGCGTCCAACTAGCGGGAGGGCTTCACAATGAGCAGTTCTTC.